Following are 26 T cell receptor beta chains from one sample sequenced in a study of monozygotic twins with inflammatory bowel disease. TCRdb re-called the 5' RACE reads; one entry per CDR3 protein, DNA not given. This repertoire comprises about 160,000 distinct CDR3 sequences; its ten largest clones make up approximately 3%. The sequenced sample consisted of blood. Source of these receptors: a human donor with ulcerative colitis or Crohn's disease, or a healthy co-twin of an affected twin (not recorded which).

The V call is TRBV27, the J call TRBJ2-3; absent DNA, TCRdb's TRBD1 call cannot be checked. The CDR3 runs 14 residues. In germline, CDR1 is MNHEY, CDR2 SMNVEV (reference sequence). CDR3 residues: CSSSTRGRTDTQYF.

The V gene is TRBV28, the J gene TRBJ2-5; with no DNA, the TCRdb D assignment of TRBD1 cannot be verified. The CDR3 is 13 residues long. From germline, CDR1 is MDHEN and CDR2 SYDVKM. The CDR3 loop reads CASSPVRGGTQYF. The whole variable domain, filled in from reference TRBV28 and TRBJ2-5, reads DVKVTQSSRYLVKRTGEKVFLECVQDMDHENMFWYRQDPGLGLRLIYFSYDVKMKEKGDIPEGYSVSREKKERFSLILESASTNQTSMYLCASSPVRGGTQYFGPGTRLLVL.

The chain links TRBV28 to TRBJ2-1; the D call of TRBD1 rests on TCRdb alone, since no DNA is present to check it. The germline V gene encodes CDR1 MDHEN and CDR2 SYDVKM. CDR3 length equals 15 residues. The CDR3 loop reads CASKWTGGDENEQFF.

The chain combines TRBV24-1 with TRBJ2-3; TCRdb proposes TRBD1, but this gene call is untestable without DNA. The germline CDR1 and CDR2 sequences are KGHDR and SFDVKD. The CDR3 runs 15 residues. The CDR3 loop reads CATSVDGVRGDTQYF.

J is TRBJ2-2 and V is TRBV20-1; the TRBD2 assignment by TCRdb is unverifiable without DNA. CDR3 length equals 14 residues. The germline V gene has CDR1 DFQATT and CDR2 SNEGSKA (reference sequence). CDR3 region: CSARRRQNTGELFF.

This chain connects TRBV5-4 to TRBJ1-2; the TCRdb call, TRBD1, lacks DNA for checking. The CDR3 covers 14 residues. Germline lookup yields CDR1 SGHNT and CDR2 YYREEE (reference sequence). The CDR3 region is CASSLSGAIYGYTF. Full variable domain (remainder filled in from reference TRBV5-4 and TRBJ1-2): ETGVTQSPTHLIKTRGQQVTLRCSSQSGHNTVSWYQQALGQGPQFIFQYYREEENGRGNFPPRFSGLQFPNYSSELNVNALELDDSALYLCASSLSGAIYGYTFGSGTRLTVV.

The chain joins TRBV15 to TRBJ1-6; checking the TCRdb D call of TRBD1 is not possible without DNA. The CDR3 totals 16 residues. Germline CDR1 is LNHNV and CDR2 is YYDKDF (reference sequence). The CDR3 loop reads CATSRDPDSLRGPLHF.

This CDR3 is CASSPPSGSLGNEQFF. This chain connects TRBV12-3 or TRBV12-4 to TRBJ2-1; TCRdb outputs TRBD2, but without DNA this stays unchecked. The CDR3 totals 16 residues.

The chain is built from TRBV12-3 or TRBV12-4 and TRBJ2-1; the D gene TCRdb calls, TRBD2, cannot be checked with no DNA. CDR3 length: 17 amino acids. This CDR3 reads CASSTIRLAGGRNEQFF.

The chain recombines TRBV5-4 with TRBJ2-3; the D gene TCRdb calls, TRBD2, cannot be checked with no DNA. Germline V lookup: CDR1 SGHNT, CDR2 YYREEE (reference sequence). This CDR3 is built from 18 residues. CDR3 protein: CASSPTLGLAGGTDTQYF. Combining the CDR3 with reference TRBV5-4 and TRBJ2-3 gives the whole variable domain ETGVTQSPTHLIKTRGQQVTLRCSSQSGHNTVSWYQQALGQGPQFIFQYYREEENGRGNFPPRFSGLQFPNYSSELNVNALELDDSALYLCASSPTLGLAGGTDTQYFGPGTRLTVL.

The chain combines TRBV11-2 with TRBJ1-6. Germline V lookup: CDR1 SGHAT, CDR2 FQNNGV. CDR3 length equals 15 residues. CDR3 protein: CASSLAGLWNSPLHF.

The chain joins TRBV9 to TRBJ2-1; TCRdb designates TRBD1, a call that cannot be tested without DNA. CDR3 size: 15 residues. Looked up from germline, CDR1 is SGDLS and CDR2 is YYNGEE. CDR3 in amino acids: CASTRRDWAYNEQFF.

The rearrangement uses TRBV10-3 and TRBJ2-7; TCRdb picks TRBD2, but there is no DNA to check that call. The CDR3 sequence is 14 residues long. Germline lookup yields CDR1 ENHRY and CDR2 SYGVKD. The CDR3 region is CAIRWSGGAYEQYF.

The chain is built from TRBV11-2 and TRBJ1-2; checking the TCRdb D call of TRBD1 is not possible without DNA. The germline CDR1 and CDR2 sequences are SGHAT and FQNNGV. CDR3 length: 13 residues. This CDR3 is CASSLAGAYGYTF.

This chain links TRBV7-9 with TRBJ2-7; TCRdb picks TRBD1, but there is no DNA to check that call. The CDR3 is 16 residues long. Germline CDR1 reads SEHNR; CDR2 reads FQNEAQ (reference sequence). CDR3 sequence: CASSLVGTGFVHEQYF.

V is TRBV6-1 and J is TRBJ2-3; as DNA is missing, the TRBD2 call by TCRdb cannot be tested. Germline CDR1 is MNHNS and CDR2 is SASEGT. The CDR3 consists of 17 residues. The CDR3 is CASSGAGRAPKADTQYF.

CDR3 in amino acids: CASSSGGAPQPQHF. V and J are TRBV7-9 and TRBJ1-5. Germline V gene data show CDR1 as SEHNR and CDR2 as FQNEAQ (reference sequence). The CDR3 has 14 amino acids.

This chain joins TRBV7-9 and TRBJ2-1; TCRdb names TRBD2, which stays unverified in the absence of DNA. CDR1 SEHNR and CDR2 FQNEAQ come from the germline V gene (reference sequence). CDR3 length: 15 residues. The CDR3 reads CASSGPTSGHNEQFF.

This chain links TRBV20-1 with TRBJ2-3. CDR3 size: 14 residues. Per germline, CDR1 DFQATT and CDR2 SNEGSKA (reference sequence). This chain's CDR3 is CSAPKDGLVDTQYF.

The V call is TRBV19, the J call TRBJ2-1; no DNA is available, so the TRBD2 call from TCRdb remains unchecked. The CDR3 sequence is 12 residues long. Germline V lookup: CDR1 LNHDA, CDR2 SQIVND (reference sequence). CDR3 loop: CASPAGDAGQFF.

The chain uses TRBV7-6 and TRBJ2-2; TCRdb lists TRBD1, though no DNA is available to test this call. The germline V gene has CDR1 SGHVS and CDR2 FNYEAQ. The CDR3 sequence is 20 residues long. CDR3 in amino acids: CASSLEARDRGFASTGELFF. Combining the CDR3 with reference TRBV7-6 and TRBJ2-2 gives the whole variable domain GAGVSQSPRYKVTKRGQDVALRCDPISGHVSLYWYRQALGQGPEFLTYFNYEAQQDKSGLPNDRFSAERPEGSISTLTIQRTEQRDSAMYRCASSLEARDRGFASTGELFFGEGSRLTVL.

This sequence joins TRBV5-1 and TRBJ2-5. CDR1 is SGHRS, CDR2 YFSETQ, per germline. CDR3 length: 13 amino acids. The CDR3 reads CASSLLQQETQYF.

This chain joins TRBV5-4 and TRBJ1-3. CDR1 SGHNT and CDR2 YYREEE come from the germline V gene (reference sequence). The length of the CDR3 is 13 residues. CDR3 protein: CASSATSGNTIYF. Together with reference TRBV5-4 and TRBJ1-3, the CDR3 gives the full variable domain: ETGVTQSPTHLIKTRGQQVTLRCSSQSGHNTVSWYQQALGQGPQFIFQYYREEENGRGNFPPRFSGLQFPNYSSELNVNALELDDSALYLCASSATSGNTIYFGEGSWLTVV.

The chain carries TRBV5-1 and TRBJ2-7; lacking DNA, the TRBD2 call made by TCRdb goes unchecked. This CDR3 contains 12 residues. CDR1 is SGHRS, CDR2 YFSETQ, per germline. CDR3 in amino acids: CASSGGVSEQYF.

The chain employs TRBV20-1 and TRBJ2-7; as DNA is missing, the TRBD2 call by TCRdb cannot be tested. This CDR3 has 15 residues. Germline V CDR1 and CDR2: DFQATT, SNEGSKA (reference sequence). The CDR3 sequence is CSARASGRASYEQYF.

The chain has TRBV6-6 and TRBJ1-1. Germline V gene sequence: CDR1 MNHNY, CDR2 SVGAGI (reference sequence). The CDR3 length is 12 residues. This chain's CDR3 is CASSFGDGEAFF.